The rows below give T cell receptor beta chains drawn from one sample of a study of CD4 and CD8 cells across lung adenocarcinoma regions. TCRdb redid the calling of the PCR reads with MiXCR, one entry per CDR3 protein. Counted here are 9,500 to 15,000 distinct CDR3 sequences, 45% to 50% occurring once; the ten biggest clones make up about 29%. Sequenced material: CD8+ T cells from the margin of a lung tumor. These receptors came from a male donor with lung adenocarcinoma. The CD4 and CD8 labels of this study may be unreliable. Each CDR3 is given with its conserved first and last residue. Each record gives: V gene, J gene, D gene, clone size, CDR3 DNA, CDR3 protein. A D gene is named only where the DNA matches it firmly. Some rows mark clone size as missing; the rest say once, few, many or name a class of expanded clone.

TRBV6-5,TRBJ2-2,TRBD1,many,TGTGCCAGCAGTAACAGGGGGCCCGGGGAGCTGTTTTTT,CASSNRGPGELFF
TRBV27,TRBJ2-5,-,-,TGTGCCAGCAGTGGCAGGGTGGACGACGTCCTGTACTTC,CASSGRVDDVLYF
TRBV6-1,TRBJ2-1,-,-,TGTGCCAGCAGTGAAGCCCGGTATGTACCCTACGATGAGCAGTATTTC,CASSEARYVPYDEQYF
TRBV10-3,TRBJ2-7,TRBD1,few,TGTGCCATCAGTAGGGACAGGGACTCCGAGCAGTACTTC,CAISRDRDSEQYF
TRBV6-2/TRBV6-3,TRBJ2-7,-,-,TGTGCCAGCAGTTACTCGTCGGGTATCGAGCAGTACTTC,CASSYSSGIEQYF
TRBV6-5,TRBJ2-2,TRBD1,medium-sized,TGTGCCAGCAGTTACGTAAGACCGGGACAGGTCCGAGGGGAGCTGTTTTTT,CASSYVRPGQVRGELFF
TRBV10-1,TRBJ2-7,-,medium-sized,TGCGCCAGCAGTGACGGGGGCGCGATTAACGAGCAGTACTTC,CASSDGGAINEQYF
TRBV6-1,TRBJ1-1,-,-,TGTGCCAGCAGTGATGTAGGACTAGGGGCCCGGGAAGCTTTCTTT,CASSDVGLGAREAFF
TRBV27,TRBJ2-1,-,once,TGTGCCAGCAGTTTTGGGGGTCTCTGCACGGATGAGCAGTACTTT,CASSFGGLCTDEQYF
TRBV11-2,TRBJ2-2,-,many,TGTGCCAGCAGCCCGCATCGGACAACGAACACCGGGGAGCTGTTTTTT,CASSPHRTTNTGELFF
TRBV7-2,TRBJ2-1,-,many,TGTGCCAGCACCCTCACCGAGAGCTCCTACAATGAGCAGTTCTTC,CASTLTESSYNEQFF
TRBV6-5,TRBJ2-1,-,-,TGTGCCAGCAGTTACGTGGGGAATGAGCAGTTCTTC,CASSYVGNEQFF
TRBV6-4,TRBJ2-5,-,-,TGTGCCAGCGGGGGCGGAGCGGGCCGTGGCCCAGAGACCCAGTACTTC,CASGGGAGRGPETQYF
TRBV11-2,TRBJ2-1,TRBD2,many,TGTGCCAGCAGCTTATTGGCGGGAGGCCCCTACAATGAGCAGTTCTTC,CASSLLAGGPYNEQFF
TRBV6-1,TRBJ2-3,-,-,TGTGCCGGGGGGGCACTAGCGAGCACAAATACGCAGTACTTT,CAGGALASTNTQYF
TRBV20-1,TRBJ2-7,TRBD2,-,TGCAGTGCTTCCCCAGCGGGAGGGACCTACGAGCAGTACTTC,CSASPAGGTYEQYF
TRBV7-8,TRBJ2-5,-,-,TGTGCCAGCAGCTTATACAATGAGCAGTACTTC,CASSLYNEQYF
TRBV6-1,TRBJ2-5,-,-,TGTGCCAGCAGTGCAGCGCTCCTGGAACGTGACGAAGTTTCCCCGTACTTC,CASSAALLERDEVSPYF
TRBV20-1,TRBJ2-5,-,once,TGCAGTGCTAGACGCCCAGGAAGATTACAAGAGACCCAGTACTTC,CSARRPGRLQETQYF
TRBV6-5,TRBJ2-2,TRBD1,-,TGTGCCAGCAGTTACTCGACAGGGCCTGGCGCCTACGAGCTGTATTTC,CASSYSTGPGAYELYF
TRBV10-3,TRBJ2-5,-,-,TGTGCCATCAGTGGGCCGGGACTAGGGGGCCCTGGCCCAGAGACGCAGTATTTC,CAISGPGLGGPGPETQYF
TRBV12-3/TRBV12-4,TRBJ1-5,-,-,TGTGCCAGCAGTCCTACGAGGGGCAATCAGCCCCAGCATTTT,CASSPTRGNQPQHF
TRBV25-1,TRBJ2-2,-,-,TGTGCCAGCAGTGCGCCAGGGGCCGGGGAGCTGTTTTTT,CASSAPGAGELFF
TRBV4-1,TRBJ2-5,-,few,TGCGCCAGCAGCCAAGATCGAGGGGAGTCGATTCTGGAGACCCAGTACTTC,CASSQDRGESILETQYF
TRBV6-5,TRBJ2-5,TRBD2,-,TGTGCCAGCAGTTACGCTGGGACTAGCGGGGGAGAGACCCAGTACTTC,CASSYAGTSGGETQYF
TRBV9,TRBJ2-5,-,few,TGTGCCAGCAGCGCCGGTGTTGGGGACTCAGTAGAGACCCAGTACTTC,CASSAGVGDSVETQYF
TRBV27,TRBJ2-3,-,-,TGTGGCGGGGGTTCAGGGGGTGGGGGCACAGATACGCAGTATTTT,CGGGSGGGGTDTQYF
TRBV6-1,TRBJ2-3,TRBD2,-,TGTGCCAGCAGGACGGGACTAGGGGGGGACTACACAGATACCCAGTATTTC,CASRTGLGGDYTDTQYF
TRBV19,TRBJ2-3,TRBD2,many,TGTGCCAGTAGTGAGACGGGAGGAGCCGATACGCAGTATTTT,CASSETGGADTQYF
TRBV6-1,TRBJ2-7,TRBD2,-,TGTGCCAGCAGACAGGGGCTAGCGGGAGCTCGCTACAATGCGCAGTACTTC,CASRQGLAGARYNAQYF
TRBV6-2/TRBV6-3,TRBJ2-2,TRBD2,many,TGTGCCAGCAGGCCAACTAGCGGAGGGAACACCGGGGAGCTGTTTTTT,CASRPTSGGNTGELFF
TRBV6-1,TRBJ2-3,-,medium-sized,TGTGCCAGCATAATGGGGGGCACAGATACGCAGTATTTT,CASIMGGTDTQYF
TRBV7-2,TRBJ2-5,-,few,TGTGCCAGCAGCTCGGGCCCCGGGGAGACCCAGTACTTC,CASSSGPGETQYF
TRBV12-5,TRBJ1-2,-,-,TGTGCTAGTGGTTTGGCCCCCCCGGGTGACTATGGCTACACCTTC,CASGLAPPGDYGYTF
TRBV4-1,TRBJ2-1,-,-,TGCGCCAGCAGCCACCCCGGACGTAGGGACCCAAGGAATACCACAGATGCGCAGTTCTTC,CASSHPGRRDPRNTTDAQFF